These T cell receptor beta chains were read from a single sample in a study of T cell changes during pregnancy in multiple sclerosis. Produced via immunoSEQ multiplex PCR; TCRdb's table is partial and in-frame only. Here the sample spans about 44,000 clones, about nine tenths being singletons. Sequencing was performed on CD4+ T cells from peripheral blood mononuclear cells, taken in the first trimester of pregnancy. All receptors derive from a female donor with multiple sclerosis, enrolled in a pregnancy study. Both conserved end residues are part of each CDR3. Fields, in order: J gene, V gene, clone size, D gene, CDR3 DNA, CDR3 protein. D genes are given only for firm matches. Where a row states a size, it is once, few, many or the class of an expanded clone; other rows omit it.

TRBJ1-1,TRBV19,NA,NA,TGTGCCAGTAGTAGAAGAAGGAGCGACACTGAAGCTTTCTTT,CASSRRRSDTEAFF
TRBJ1-5,TRBV6-1,NA,NA,TGTGCCAGCAGTGAAGCTCGGCAGCCCCAGCATTTT,CASSEARQPQHF
TRBJ2-7,TRBV28,NA,TRBD2,TGTGCCAGCGGTTTAGCGGGAGCCCACTACGAGCAGTACTTC,CASGLAGAHYEQYF
TRBJ2-2,TRBV9,NA,TRBD2,TGTGCCAGCAGCAAACGCCCGGGACTAGCAACGGGGGAGCTGTTTTTT,CASSKRPGLATGELFF
TRBJ2-1,TRBV7-2,once,NA,TGTGCCAGCAGCTTTTCTCAGACTAGGAATAACAATGAGCAGTTCTTC,CASSFSQTRNNNEQFF
TRBJ2-7,TRBV10-3,NA,NA,TGTGCCATCAGCCCCGGGACTTCCTACGAGCAGTACTTC,CAISPGTSYEQYF
TRBJ2-1,TRBV29-1,NA,TRBD2,TGCAGCGTTGAAGAGGGGGGAGGGACTAGCGGTTACAATGAGCAGTTCTTC,CSVEEGGGTSGYNEQFF
TRBJ1-1,TRBV29-1,few,TRBD1,TGCAGCGTTAGACGGACAGGGGGATTGAATGCTTTCTTT,CSVRRTGGLNAFF
TRBJ1-1,TRBV7-2,NA,NA,TGTGCCAGCAGCAACGACCCAGGCTCTGAAGCTTTCTTT,CASSNDPGSEAFF
TRBJ2-2,TRBV7-3,NA,NA,TGTGCCAGCAGCTTAGTAGCGGCGAACACCGGGGAGCTGTTTTTT,CASSLVAANTGELFF
TRBJ2-1,TRBV5-1,NA,TRBD2,TGCGCCAGCAGCACGGGACTAGCGGGAGGCAATGAGCAGTTCTTC,CASSTGLAGGNEQFF
TRBJ1-3,TRBV9,NA,NA,TGTGCCAGCAGCGCCGACAGGTTTCCGGGGGGAAACACCATATATTTT,CASSADRFPGGNTIYF
TRBJ2-2,TRBV29-1,NA,TRBD2,TGCAGCGTCACCCCCGGGACTAGCGGCACCGGGGAGCTGTTTTTT,CSVTPGTSGTGELFF
TRBJ2-1,TRBV5-1,NA,TRBD2,TGCGCCAGCAGCTTGGGGGGACTAGCCAATGAGCAGTTCTTC,CASSLGGLANEQFF
TRBJ1-2,TRBV18,NA,NA,TGTGCCAGCTCACCGACAGATTATGGCTACACCTTC,CASSPTDYGYTF
TRBJ2-5,TRBV19,NA,NA,TGTGCCAGTAGTATAACAGACCAAGAGACCCAGTACTTC,CASSITDQETQYF
TRBJ2-7,TRBV19,NA,TRBD2,TGTGCCAGTAGCGCCGGGACTAGCGGGAGCGTGCAGTACTTC,CASSAGTSGSVQYF
TRBJ1-1,TRBV27,NA,NA,TGTGCCAGCGGATTCGACGGGGGCACTGAAGCTTTCTTT,CASGFDGGTEAFF
TRBJ2-1,TRBV29-1,NA,NA,TGCAGCGTGCACAGGGTAAAGGAGCAGTTCTTC,CSVHRVKEQFF
TRBJ1-2,TRBV2,NA,TRBD1,TGTGCCAGCAGCGAAACGGGACAGGGAGGTAGTGGCTACACCTTC,CASSETGQGGSGYTF
TRBJ2-3,TRBV29-1,few,TRBD2,TGCAGCGGGACTAGCGGGAGTGGGGATACGCAGTATTTT,CSGTSGSGDTQYF
TRBJ2-3,TRBV28,NA,TRBD1,TGTGCCAGCAGGGAGGACAGGGGGCTCACAGATACGCAGTATTTT,CASREDRGLTDTQYF
TRBJ1-2,TRBV28,NA,NA,TGTGCCAGCAGTACCCCGGCGGGCCTTAACTATGGCTACACCTTC,CASSTPAGLNYGYTF